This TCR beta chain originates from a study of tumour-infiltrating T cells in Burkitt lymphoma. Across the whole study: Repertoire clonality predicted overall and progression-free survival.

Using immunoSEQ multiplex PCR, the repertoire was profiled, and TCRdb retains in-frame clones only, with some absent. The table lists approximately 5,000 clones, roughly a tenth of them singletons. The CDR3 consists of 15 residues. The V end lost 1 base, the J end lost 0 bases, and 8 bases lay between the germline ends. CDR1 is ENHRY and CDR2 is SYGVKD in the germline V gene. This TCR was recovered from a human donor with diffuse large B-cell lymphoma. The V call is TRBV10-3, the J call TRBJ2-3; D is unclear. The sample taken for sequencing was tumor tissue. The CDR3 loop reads CAISEFGDSTDTQYF. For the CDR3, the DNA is TGTGCCATCAGTGAGTTTGGGGATAGCACAGATACGCAGTATTTT.